A single sample is the source of the 21 T cell receptor beta chains below, sequenced in a study of T-cell memory formation after mild COVID-19. From the 5' RACE reads, TCRdb called clonotypes with MiXCR, one entry per CDR3 protein. The sample includes approximately 480,000 distinct CDR3 sequences, around a sixth of them seen just once. The sequencing input was PBMCs or a T cell subset sorted from them (not recorded which). All receptors come from an adult woman who had mild COVID-19 (a few samples of this study predate the infection). Cell type and time point are not known.

This clonotype was seen more than once but under ten times. The chain joins TRBV11-1 to TRBJ2-1; a weak D match, TRBD1 (6 bases). The V and J ends lost 2 bases and 0 bases respectively, with 11 bases between them. Per germline, CDR1 SGHAT and CDR2 FQDESV (reference sequence). The CDR3 has 16 amino acids. The CDR3 spells CASSLRMDSSYNEQFF. In DNA, the CDR3 is TGTGCCAGCAGCTTACGTATGGACAGCTCCTACAATGAGCAGTTCTTC.

This clonotype has more than one count but fewer than ten. CDR3 sequence reads: CASRLEGGVYNEQFF. CDR3 bases: TGTGCCAGCAGGCTAGAGGGGGGGGTATACAATGAGCAGTTCTTC. The chain is built from TRBV6-5 and TRBJ2-1; a possible D gene is TRBD2 (7 bases). Germline CDR1 is MNHEY and CDR2 is SVGAGI. The ends were cut back, 6 bases at V and 4 bases at J, with 16 bases in the middle. This CDR3 has 15 residues.

This clonotype came up a few times. The J gene is TRBJ2-3, the V gene TRBV7-9; TRBD1 agrees at 8 bases. The CDR3 contains 13 residues. Germline V gene data show CDR1 as SEHNR and CDR2 as FQNEAQ (reference sequence). Trimming cost V 5 bases and J 11 bases; bases outside gene matches: 9. The chain's CDR3 is CASSPSPGTGQYF. Written as DNA, the CDR3 is TGTGCCAGCAGCCCCTCCCCCGGGACAGGGCAGTATTTT.

This rearrangement joins TRBV7-9 to TRBJ1-1, with 7 positions matching TRBD1. This CDR3 has 12 residues. The germline CDR1 and CDR2 sequences are SEHNR and FQNEAQ (reference sequence). V lost 5 bases to trimming and J lost 8 bases; unmatched junction nucleotides: 5. CDR3 nucleotides: TGTGCCAGCAGCCCCGGGGGACAGGAAGCTTTCTTT. Translating gives CASSPGGQEAFF.

This clonotype was detected ten times or more. This sequence joins TRBV7-8 and TRBJ2-7, with 9 bases aligning to TRBD1. There are 15 residues in the CDR3. In germline, CDR1 is SGHVS, CDR2 FQNEAQ. J lost 6 bases, V lost 4 bases, and 10 bases had no gene match. The CDR3 protein is CASSSTGTGTLEQYF. As DNA, the CDR3 is TGTGCCAGCAGCTCGACCGGGACAGGGACTCTCGAGCAGTACTTC. The variable domain in full, with the rest retrieved from reference TRBV7-8 and TRBJ2-7, is GAGVSQSPRYKVAKRGQDVALRCDPISGHVSLFWYQQALGQGPEFLTYFQNEAQLDKSGLPSDRFFAERPEGSVSTLKIQRTQQEDSAVYLCASSSTGTGTLEQYFGPGTRLTVT.

This clonotype was recorded a few times. The rearrangement uses TRBV5-1 and TRBJ2-1, with D perhaps TRBD1 (5 bases). V lost 3 bases to trimming and J lost 0 bases, with 10 bases between them. The CDR3 is made up of 15 amino acids. Germline V CDR1 and CDR2: SGHRS, YFSETQ. The CDR3 nucleotides are TGCGCCAGCAGCTCAGGAGACAGCTCCTACAATGAGCAGTTCTTC. Protein: CASSSGDSSYNEQFF.

This clonotype was recorded a few times. The J gene is TRBJ2-7, the V gene TRBV4-1; D might be TRBD1 or TRBD2, each matching 6 bases. The CDR3 loop spans 12 amino acids. Germline CDR1 reads MGHRA; CDR2 reads YSYEKL. V was trimmed by 1 base and J by 11 bases, leaving 12 bases between them. The CDR3 protein is CASSQGSGGKYF. Here the CDR3 DNA reads TGCGCCAGCAGCCAAGGGTCCGGGGGCAAGTACTTC.

V gene TRBV6-2 or TRBV6-3 combines with J gene TRBJ2-7; D is undetermined. The germline V and J ends were trimmed by 7 bases and 2 bases, with 12 bases remaining between them. In germline, CDR1 is MNHEY, CDR2 SVGEGT. The length of the CDR3 is 13 residues. The CDR3 DNA sequence: TGTGCCAGCAATCAGGAGATCCCCTACGAGCAGTACTTC. Translating gives CASNQEIPYEQYF.

The V gene is TRBV6-6, the J gene TRBJ2-5; D possibly uses TRBD1 or TRBD2 (5 bases each). V lost 8 bases to trimming and J lost 2 bases, with 9 bases between them. This CDR3 is 12 amino acids long. Germline lookup yields CDR1 MNHNY and CDR2 SVGAGI (reference sequence). This chain's CDR3 is CASEGSQETQYF. CDR3 DNA sequence: TGTGCCAGCGAGGGGTCTCAAGAGACCCAGTACTTC.

In its sample, this clonotype was seen many times. V and J are TRBV5-1 and TRBJ2-7; D perhaps matches TRBD2 (6 bases). The CDR3 has 13 residues. Trimming pared 3 bases from V and 2 bases from J, leaving 9 bases between. Germline loops: CDR1 SGHRS, CDR2 YFSETQ. For the CDR3, the DNA is TGCGCCAGCAGCTACCCGGGGGCCTACGAGCAGTACTTC. It encodes CASSYPGAYEQYF.

The V and J genes are TRBV18 and TRBJ2-7, with D unresolved. Germline V CDR1 and CDR2: KGHSH, LQKENI. The CDR3 sequence is 14 residues long. Deletions cut 3 bases from V and 2 bases from J, with 11 bases between. CDR3 residues: CASSPRKVPYEQYF. The CDR3 coding sequence is TGTGCCAGCTCACCCAGAAAGGTCCCCTACGAGCAGTACTTC.

At least ten counts were recorded for this clonotype. The chain links TRBV20-1 to TRBJ2-7; 7 bases match TRBD1. This CDR3 has 14 residues. J gave up 5 bases and V 3 bases, and 10 bases lay outside the gene matches. Germline lookup yields CDR1 DFQATT and CDR2 SNEGSKA (reference sequence). DNA of the CDR3: TGCAGTGCTAGTAAAGGGGGCGAGGTCGACGAGCAGTACTTC. Encoded protein: CSASKGGEVDEQYF.

This chain uses TRBV5-1 with TRBJ2-5; 12 nucleotides agree with TRBD2. J was trimmed by 7 bases and V by 3 bases; bases with no gene match: 10. This CDR3 region has 16 residues. CDR1 and CDR2 from the germline V gene are SGHRS and YFSETQ. Here the CDR3 DNA reads TGCGCCAGCAGCTCGCTGACTAGCGGGGGAACCGGGACCCAGTACTTC. Protein: CASSSLTSGGTGTQYF.

This clonotype turned up a few times. This chain connects TRBV7-2 to TRBJ1-6, with D possibly being TRBD1 (5 bases). V lost 2 bases and J 10 bases, leaving 12 bases between the germline ends. The CDR3 runs 14 residues. CDR1 and CDR2 (germline): SGHTA, FQGNSA. Here the CDR3 DNA reads TGTGCCAGCAGCTTAAAGGGGCAGGCGTCACCCCTCCACTTT. The encoded protein is CASSLKGQASPLHF.

The rearrangement uses TRBV5-1 and TRBJ2-5; 9 bases align to TRBD1. Losses at the gene ends were 0 bases for V and 4 bases for J; bases not matched to a gene: 4. This CDR3 is 15 amino acids long. In germline, CDR1 is SGHRS, CDR2 YFSETQ. CDR3: CASSLEGQGLETQYF. CDR3 sequence (DNA): TGCGCCAGCAGCTTGGAGGGACAGGGTTTAGAGACCCAGTACTTC.

The chain carries TRBV6-6 and TRBJ2-7; no clear D gene. This CDR3 has 14 amino acids. The germline V gene encodes CDR1 MNHNY and CDR2 SVGAGI (reference sequence). V was clipped by 10 bases and J by 0 bases, with 16 bases between them. The CDR3 DNA follows: TGTGCCACCTCCTCTGAGTGGAGCTCCTACGAGCAGTACTTC. It is translated as CATSSEWSSYEQYF.

This clonotype came up many times. The chain has TRBV18 and TRBJ2-1; possible D gene TRBD2, 6 bases. This CDR3 has 19 residues. Trimming left V 0 bases short and J 3 bases short, with 21 bases between. Germline V gene lookup returns CDR1 KGHSH and CDR2 LQKENI. The DNA for the CDR3 is TGTGCCAGCTCACCACCGGGACTTACGATCCCACACTTCTACAATGAGCAGTTCTTC. It translates to CASSPPGLTIPHFYNEQFF.

The genes are TRBV7-9 and TRBJ2-5; 11 bases are a match to TRBD2. This CDR3 contains 15 residues. The V gene's germline CDR1 is SEHNR and CDR2 FQNEAQ (reference sequence). The V segment lost 5 bases and the J segment 4 bases; nucleotides outside the gene matches: 6. The CDR3 coding sequence is TGTGCCAGCAGCCCTCTAGCGGGGGGAATAGAGACCCAGTACTTC. Residues: CASSPLAGGIETQYF. The full variable domain, rest sourced from reference TRBV7-9 and TRBJ2-5, is DTGVSQNPRHKITKRGQNVTFRCDPISEHNRLYWYRQTLGQGPEFLTYFQNEAQLEKSRLLSDRFSAERPKGSFSTLEIQRTEQGDSAMYLCASSPLAGGIETQYFGPGTRLLVL.

This clonotype appeared a few times. The chain couples TRBV15 to TRBJ1-5; 7 bases are shared with TRBD1. Germline V lookup: CDR1 LNHNV, CDR2 YYDKDF (reference sequence). V was pared by 9 bases and J by 4 bases, with 9 bases of the junction left unmatched. This CDR3 comprises 14 residues. CDR3 nucleotides: TGTGCCACATCAGGGGGACGGAATAATCAGCCCCAGCATTTT. Its translation: CATSGGRNNQPQHF.

This clonotype turned up a few times. The V call is TRBV3-1, the J call TRBJ2-3; 7 bases line up with TRBD2. This CDR3 is built from 14 residues. Germline V lookup: CDR1 LGHDT, CDR2 YNNKEL (reference sequence). V gave up 3 bases and J gave up 3 bases; unmatched junction bases: 3. CDR3 bases: TGTGCCAGCAGCCATGCGGGGGTTACAGATACGCAGTATTTT. Encoded protein: CASSHAGVTDTQYF.

The chain joins TRBV19 to TRBJ2-7; 8 positions match TRBD1. CDR1 and CDR2 (germline): LNHDA, SQIVND (reference sequence). The CDR3 runs 15 residues. With 6 bases clipped from V and 3 bases from J, the junction kept 10 bases outside the gene matches. The CDR3: CASREIGTGHYEQYF. The CDR3 DNA follows: TGTGCCAGTAGAGAGATCGGGACAGGTCACTACGAGCAGTACTTC.